The clone carrying this T cell receptor (beta chain) was detected ten times or more. Its cognate antigen is unknown. TCRdb re-called the 5' RACE reads through MiXCR, storing one row per CDR3 protein. The table lists around 350,000 distinct CDR3 sequences, around 6.5% of them singletons. These data belong to a study of T cells after yellow fever vaccination. Turning to the study itself: Preparation of the low-cell-number fractions used SMART-Seq v4 Ultra Low Input.

Study-wide results and caveats: Re-detected after boosting: most primary clones, around 97% of CD4 and 88% of CD8. A faster peak, day 5 versus 15, was reached by the weaker secondary response.

The germline V and J ends were trimmed by 0 bases and 7 bases, with 19 bases remaining between them. CDR3 size: 17 residues. Germline V gene data show CDR1 as LGHNA and CDR2 as YSLEER. The clonotype comes from a man aged 30 to 39 who received the YFV17D yellow fever vaccine. The specimen was PBMCs, collected 5 days after the yellow fever booster vaccination. This rearrangement joins TRBV4-3 to TRBJ2-1; D might be TRBD2 (6 bases). CDR3: CASSQDWGESNWNEQFF. The CDR3 bases are TGCGCCAGCAGCCAAGATTGGGGGGAGTCGAATTGGAATGAGCAGTTCTTC.